Each of the 15 T cell receptor beta chains below was sequenced from the same sample in a study of sequential checkpoint blockade in melanoma. Clones were sequenced by immunoSEQ multiplex PCR, and TCRdb holds only the in-frame ones, with some missing. The sample yields 18,000 or so clones, 55% to 75% seen once. Treatment defined: randomized to nivolumab then ipilimumab (arm A) or the reverse (arm B). Sequences were derived from CD8+ T cells sorted from blood (inferred from file names), sampled from a patient given nivolumab and ipilimumab in sequence. The receptors come from a human donor with melanoma.

This clone was detected a few times. The rearrangement links TRBV4-3 to TRBJ2-1; possibly TRBD2 for D (6 bases). This CDR3 contains 16 residues. Trimming left V 3 bases short and J 0 bases short, with 12 bases between. CDR1 and CDR2 from the germline V gene are LGHNA and YSLEER. Here the CDR3 DNA reads TGCGCCAGCAGCCAGGCCGGGACTGCCTCCTACAATGAGCAGTTCTTC. Protein sequence: CASSQAGTASYNEQFF.

The V gene is TRBV7-2, the J gene TRBJ2-2, with D maybe TRBD1 (6 bases). Trimming cost V 1 base and J 1 base, with 10 bases left between them. The CDR3 totals 16 residues. Per the germline V gene, CDR1 is SGHTA and CDR2 is FQGNSA. The CDR3 nucleotides read TGTGCCAGCAGCTTAGGGCAGGGGTGGAACACCGGGGAGCTGTTTTTT. Translated, it gives CASSLGQGWNTGELFF.

Worth noting for this clone: The junction departs from the called germline gene at one end, perhaps through a read error. This chain joins TRBV7-7 and TRBJ2-7, with D perhaps matching TRBD1 (6 bases). CDR3 length: 15 amino acids. Germline values: CDR1 SSHAT, CDR2 FNYEAQ (reference sequence). The CDR3 protein is CASSLAKGDPYEQYF. For the CDR3, the DNA is TGTGCTAGCAGCTTAGCGAAGGGGGATCCCTACGAGCAGTACTTC.

V gene TRBV7-3 combines with J gene TRBJ1-2, with D possibly matching TRBD1 (5 bases). The CDR3 is 16 amino acids. Trimming pared 3 bases from V and 0 bases from J, leaving 14 bases between. From germline, CDR1 is SGHTA and CDR2 FQGTGA. The CDR3 is CASSLQQGQPNYGYTF. The CDR3 nucleotides read TGTGCCAGCAGCTTGCAGCAGGGCCAACCTAACTATGGCTACACCTTC.

The rearrangement uses TRBV19 and TRBJ2-5, with TRBD1 identical over 7 bases. CDR3 length: 15 amino acids. Trimming cost V 6 bases and J 4 bases; bases outside gene matches: 11. The germline V gene has CDR1 LNHDA and CDR2 SQIVND (reference sequence). CDR3 nucleotide sequence: TGTGCCAGTAGCTCTACAGGGGTCAGGGGAGAGACCCAGTACTTC. This translates into CASSSTGVRGETQYF. Full variable domain (outside the CDR3, taken from reference TRBV19 and TRBJ2-5): DGGITQSPKYLFRKEGQNVTLSCEQNLNHDAMYWYRQDPGQGLRLIYYSQIVNDFQKGDIAEGYSVSREKKESFPLTVTSAQKNPTAFYLCASSSTGVRGETQYFGPGTRLLVL.

The chain couples TRBV29-1 to TRBJ2-5, with D possibly being TRBD1 (6 bases). The J call is in doubt because the DNA end fits TRBJ2-7 better. Germline V gene sequence: CDR1 SQVTM, CDR2 ANQGSEA. The CDR3 totals 13 residues. DNA of the CDR3: TGCAGCGTTGCCGGCAGGGGCAGTTACGAGCAGTACTTC. Encoded protein: CSVAGRGSYEQYF.

CDR3 DNA sequence: TGTGCCAGCCGAACACCTTTGGAGGGGAACACCGGGGAGCTGTTTTTT. It yields the protein CASRTPLEGNTGELFF. The V gene is TRBV28, the J gene TRBJ2-2; maybe TRBD2 (6 bases). Germline CDR1 and CDR2: MDHEN and SYDVKM. This CDR3 spans 16 amino acids. Trimming removed 8 bases at V and 1 base at J, with 17 bases between.

The rearrangement uses TRBV10-3 and TRBJ1-5; TRBD1 agrees at 11 bases. CDR3 size: 17 residues. V lost 9 bases and J lost 4; bases outside the gene matches: 14. Looked up from germline, CDR1 is ENHRY and CDR2 is SYGVKD. The CDR3 region is CAIEHYGTGGLNQPQHF. The CDR3 nucleotides read TGTGCCATTGAACACTACGGGACAGGGGGATTAAATCAGCCCCAGCATTTT.

The chain carries TRBV11-2 and TRBJ2-2; unclear D gene. This CDR3 has 11 amino acids. Trimming took 3 bases from V and 7 from J, leaving 3 bases between them. Germline V gives CDR1 SGHAT, CDR2 FQNNGV. In DNA form, the CDR3 reads TGTGCCAGCAGCTTTCTCGGGGAGCTGTTTTTT. It is translated as CASSFLGELFF.

This clone came up a few times. The chain is built from TRBV27 and TRBJ1-1; perhaps TRBD1 as D (5 bases). The length of the CDR3 is 15 residues. In germline, CDR1 is MNHEY, CDR2 SMNVEV (reference sequence). V lost 10 bases to trimming and J lost 4 bases, with 22 bases between them. CDR3 bases: TGTGCCACCTCCCGAGGGAGGCAGGGAACCACTGAAGCTTTCTTT. Protein sequence: CATSRGRQGTTEAFF.

The V and J genes are TRBV28 and TRBJ1-5; possibly TRBD1 for D (5 bases). The CDR3 runs to 14 residues. Germline V gene data show CDR1 as MDHEN and CDR2 as SYDVKM. Trimming left V 5 bases short and J 7 bases short, with 15 bases between. CDR3 nucleotide sequence: TGTGCCAGCAGTCCCCGGGTCGGACAACAGCCCCAGCATTTT. Its translation: CASSPRVGQQPQHF.

The chain carries TRBV5-4 and TRBJ2-7; D is uncertain. The CDR3 contains 13 residues. Trimming stripped 0 bases from V and 3 bases from J, with 7 bases between. Germline V gene lookup returns CDR1 SGHNT and CDR2 YYREEE (reference sequence). For the CDR3, the DNA is TGTGCCAGCAGCTTGGGCGGCTACTACGAGCAGTACTTC. It yields the protein CASSLGGYYEQYF.

The CDR3 nucleotides are TGTGCCAGCAGCCCAACCAGGGTTGATGGCTACACCTTC. Translating it yields CASSPTRVDGYTF. V gene TRBV6-6 combines with J gene TRBJ1-2, with D possibly TRBD1 on 5 matching bases. This CDR3 has 13 amino acids. Deletions cut 6 bases from V and 6 bases from J, with 14 bases between. Germline values: CDR1 MNHNY, CDR2 SVGAGI (reference sequence).

This clone has just a few counts. CDR3 DNA: TGTGCCAGCAGTGACTCCGACAGCCCGGGTACGCAGTATTTT. Protein product: CASSDSDSPGTQYF. The chain recombines TRBV6-1 with TRBJ2-3; D might be TRBD1 (5 bases). The CDR3 extends over 14 amino acids. CDR1 and CDR2 from the germline V gene are MNHNS and SASEGT. V lost 3 bases to trimming and J lost 8 bases, with 15 bases between them.

The chain joins TRBV18 to TRBJ1-2; 9 bases match TRBD1. The germline V gene has CDR1 KGHSH and CDR2 LQKENI. This CDR3 has 18 residues. J lost 4 bases, V lost 2 bases, and 14 bases had no gene match. The CDR3 loop reads CASSPESNRGQAPYGYTF. DNA for the CDR3: TGTGCCAGCTCACCAGAGAGCAACAGGGGGCAGGCTCCCTATGGCTACACCTTC. The full variable domain, its missing parts supplied by reference TRBV18 and TRBJ1-2, is NAGVMQNPRHLVRRRGQEARLRCSPMKGHSHVYWYRQLPEEGLKFMVYLQKENIIDESGMPKERFSAEFPKEGPSILRIQQVVRGDSAAYFCASSPESNRGQAPYGYTFGSGTRLTVV.